The 10 T cell receptor beta chains in this list originate from one sample, sequenced in a study of human versus mouse CDR3 diversity and MHC coevolution. TCRdb keeps only in-frame clones here, not all; method: immunoSEQ multiplex PCR. The repertoire includes roughly 86,000 clones, about 93% of them detected once, and over 1.3% sits in the top ten. The material sequenced was naive CD4+ T cells from blood. Subset here: CD45RO-negative CD62L-positive naive CD4 T cells. All receptors derive from a person aged 30-70 years in good health.

The CDR3 reads CASSSPTNNEQFF. CDR3 in DNA: TGTGCCAGCAGCTCGCCGACTAACAATGAGCAGTTCTTC. The V and J genes are TRBV7-3 and TRBJ2-1; D may be TRBD2 (5 bases). Germline V CDR1 and CDR2: SGHTA, FQGTGA. This CDR3 contains 13 residues. Trimming cost V 4 bases and J 5 bases, with 9 bases left between them.

V usage is TRBV29-1 and J usage is TRBJ2-7; 10 bases line up with TRBD2. Germline values: CDR1 SQVTM, CDR2 ANQGSEA. V lost 6 bases, J lost 0 bases, and 20 bases stayed unmatched. The CDR3 totals 19 residues. CDR3 sequence reads: CSVSSLGTSEQHPSYEQYF. The CDR3 DNA reads TGCAGCGTCTCGTCGCTCGGGACTAGCGAGCAGCACCCCTCCTACGAGCAGTACTTC.

This chain links TRBV19 with TRBJ1-1, with D maybe TRBD1 (6 bases). Germline assignment: CDR1 LNHDA and CDR2 SQIVND (reference sequence). The CDR3 sequence is 13 residues long. Trimming left V 7 bases short and J 5 bases short, with 14 bases between. For the CDR3, the DNA is TGTGCCAGTACCCATAGGGGGAAAACTGAAGCTTTCTTT. Translating it yields CASTHRGKTEAFF.

This chain connects TRBV5-5 to TRBJ1-5, with D tentatively TRBD1 (5 bases). The V end was cut by 4 bases, the J end by 9 bases, with 20 bases between. Germline lookup yields CDR1 SGHKS and CDR2 YYEKEE (reference sequence). The CDR3 is made up of 15 amino acids. This CDR3 reads CASSGEGSWSVPQHF. The CDR3 DNA is TGTGCCAGCAGCGGGGAGGGGTCGTGGTCGGTGCCCCAGCATTTT.

The rearrangement uses TRBV2 and TRBJ1-2; the match to TRBD1 covers 9 bases. The germline V gene encodes CDR1 SNHLY and CDR2 FYNNEI. J gave up 7 bases and V 4 bases, and 13 bases lay outside the gene matches. The CDR3 is 16 amino acids. The CDR3 protein is CASSVIVSGQGTGYTF. The CDR3 nucleotides read TGTGCCAGCAGTGTTATAGTCTCGGGACAGGGAACTGGCTACACCTTC. Together with reference TRBV2 and TRBJ1-2, the CDR3 gives the full variable domain: EPEVTQTPSHQVTQMGQEVILRCVPISNHLYFYWYRQILGQKVEFLVSFYNNEISEKSEIFDDQFSVERPDGSNFTLKIRSTKLEDSAMYFCASSVIVSGQGTGYTFGSGTRLTVV.

This sequence joins TRBV18 and TRBJ2-7; 7 nucleotides align to TRBD1. Germline V gives CDR1 KGHSH, CDR2 LQKENI. V was clipped by 5 bases and J by 2 bases; unmatched bases: 9. This CDR3 is built from 15 residues. The CDR3 spells CASSSGTESTYEQYF. CDR3 bases: TGTGCCAGCTCATCCGGGACAGAGTCTACCTACGAGCAGTACTTC.

This chain uses TRBV2 with TRBJ1-5; TRBD1 might be the D (5 bases). Germline V lookup: CDR1 SNHLY, CDR2 FYNNEI. Trimming left V 2 bases short and J 4 bases short, with 9 bases between. CDR3 length: 14 amino acids. The CDR3 region has the DNA TGTGCCAGCAGTGAATTGGGGCAGAATCAGCCCCAGCATTTT. Residues: CASSELGQNQPQHF.

The chain couples TRBV5-1 to TRBJ2-7, with 11 positions matching TRBD1. Germline V gene lookup returns CDR1 SGHRS and CDR2 YFSETQ. The CDR3 is 15 amino acids. V shed 2 bases and J 2 bases; nucleotides not matched to a gene: 3. This CDR3 reads CASSLSGQGAYEQYF. In DNA, the CDR3 is TGCGCCAGCAGCTTATCGGGACAGGGGGCCTACGAGCAGTACTTC.

The CDR3 protein is CASSGGGASPRETQYF. DNA of the CDR3: TGCGCCAGCAGCGGCGGGGGGGCTTCCCCCCGGGAGACCCAGTACTTC. This sequence joins TRBV5-1 and TRBJ2-5; 9 bases align to TRBD2. CDR1 is SGHRS and CDR2 is YFSETQ in the germline V gene. The CDR3 runs to 16 residues. The J segment lost 5 bases and the V segment lost 4 bases, leaving 12 bases of the junction unmatched. The variable domain in full, with the rest retrieved from reference TRBV5-1 and TRBJ2-5, is KAGVTQTPRYLIKTRGQQVTLSCSPISGHRSVSWYQQTPGQGLQFLFEYFSETQRNKGNFPGRFSGRQFSNSRSEMNVSTLELGDSALYLCASSGGGASPRETQYFGPGTRLLVL.

The chain combines TRBV29-1 with TRBJ1-1; weak D call: TRBD1 (5 bases). V lost 8 bases to trimming and J lost 1 base, with 14 bases between them. From germline, CDR1 is SQVTM and CDR2 ANQGSEA. There are 13 residues in the CDR3. CDR3 nucleotides: TGCAGCTCGCCAGGGTTCGGGAACACTGAAGCTTTCTTT. This encodes CSSPGFGNTEAFF.